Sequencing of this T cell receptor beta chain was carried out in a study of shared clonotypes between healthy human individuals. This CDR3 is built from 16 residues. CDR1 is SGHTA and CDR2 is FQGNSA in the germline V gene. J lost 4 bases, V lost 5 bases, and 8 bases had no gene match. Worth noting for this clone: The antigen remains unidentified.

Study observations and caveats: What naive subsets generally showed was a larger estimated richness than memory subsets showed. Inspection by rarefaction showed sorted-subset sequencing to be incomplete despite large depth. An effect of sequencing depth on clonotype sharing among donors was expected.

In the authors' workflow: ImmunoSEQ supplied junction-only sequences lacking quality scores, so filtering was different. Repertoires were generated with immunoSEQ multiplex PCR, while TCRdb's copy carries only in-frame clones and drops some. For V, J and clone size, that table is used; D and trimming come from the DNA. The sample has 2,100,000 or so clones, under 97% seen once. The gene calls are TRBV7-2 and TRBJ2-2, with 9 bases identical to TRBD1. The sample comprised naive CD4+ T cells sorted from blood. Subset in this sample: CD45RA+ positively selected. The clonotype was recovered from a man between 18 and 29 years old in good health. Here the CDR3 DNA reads TGTGCCAGCAGCGGGAGGGGACAGGGCCGCACCGGGGAGCTGTTTTTT. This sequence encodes CASSGRGQGRTGELFF.